This record concerns one T cell receptor (beta chain) sequence. MiXCR, run by TCRdb on the 5' RACE reads, gives a single entry per CDR3 protein. This sample has 280,000 or so distinct CDR3 sequences; about 10% occur once, and the top ten carry approximately 3.3%. Looked up from germline, CDR1 is MNHEY and CDR2 is SVGAGI. V shed 6 bases, J shed 8 bases, and the junction held 9 bases outside the gene matches. The CDR3 has 15 residues. This specimen belongs to a study of T cells after yellow fever vaccination. The wider study: Any fraction with a low cell number was prepared using SMART-Seq v4 Ultra Low Input.

This sequence was found in a man between 18 and 29 years old who received the YFV17D yellow fever vaccine. This rearrangement joins TRBV6-5 to TRBJ1-6; 8 nucleotides align to TRBD1. The material was CD4+ T cells sorted from PBMCs, obtained 5 days after the yellow fever booster vaccination. CDR3 sequence (DNA): TGTGCCAGCAGGTTCGACAGGGGAGGCGATTCACCCCTCCACTTT. This translates into CASRFDRGGDSPLHF.